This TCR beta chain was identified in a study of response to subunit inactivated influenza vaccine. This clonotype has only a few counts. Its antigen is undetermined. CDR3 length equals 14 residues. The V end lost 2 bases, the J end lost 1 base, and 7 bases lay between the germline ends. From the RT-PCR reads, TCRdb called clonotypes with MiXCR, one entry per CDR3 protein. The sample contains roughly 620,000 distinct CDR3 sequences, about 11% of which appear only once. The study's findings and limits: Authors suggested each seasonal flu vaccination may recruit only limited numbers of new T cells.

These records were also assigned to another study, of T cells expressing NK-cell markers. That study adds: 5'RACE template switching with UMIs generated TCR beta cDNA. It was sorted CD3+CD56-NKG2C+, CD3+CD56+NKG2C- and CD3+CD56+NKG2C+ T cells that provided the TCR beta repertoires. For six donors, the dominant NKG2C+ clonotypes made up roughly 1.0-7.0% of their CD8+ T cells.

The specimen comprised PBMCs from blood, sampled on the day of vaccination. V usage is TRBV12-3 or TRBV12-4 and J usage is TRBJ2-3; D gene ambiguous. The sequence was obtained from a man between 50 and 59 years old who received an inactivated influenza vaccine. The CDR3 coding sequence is TGTGCCAGCAGTTTAATAACAGGCACAGATACGCAGTATTTT. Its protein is CASSLITGTDTQYF.